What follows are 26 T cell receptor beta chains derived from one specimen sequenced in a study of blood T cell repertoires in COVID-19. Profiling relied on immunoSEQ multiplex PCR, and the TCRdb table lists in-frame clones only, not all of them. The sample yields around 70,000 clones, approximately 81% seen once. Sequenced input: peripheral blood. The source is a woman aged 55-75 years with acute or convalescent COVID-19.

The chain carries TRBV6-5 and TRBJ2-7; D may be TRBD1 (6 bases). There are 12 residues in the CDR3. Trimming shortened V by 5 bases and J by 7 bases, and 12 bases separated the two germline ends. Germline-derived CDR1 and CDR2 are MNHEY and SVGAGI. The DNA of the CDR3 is TGTGCCAGCAGTACAGGGTTTGGGGAGCAGTACTTC. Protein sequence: CASSTGFGEQYF.

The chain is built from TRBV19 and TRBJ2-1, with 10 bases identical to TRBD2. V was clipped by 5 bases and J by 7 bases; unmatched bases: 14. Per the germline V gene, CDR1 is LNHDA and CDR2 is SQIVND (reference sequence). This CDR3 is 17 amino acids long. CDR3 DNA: TGTGCCAGTAGTGTTACGAGCGGGGGGGCTGGGGTGAATGAGCAGTTCTTC. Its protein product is CASSVTSGGAGVNEQFF.

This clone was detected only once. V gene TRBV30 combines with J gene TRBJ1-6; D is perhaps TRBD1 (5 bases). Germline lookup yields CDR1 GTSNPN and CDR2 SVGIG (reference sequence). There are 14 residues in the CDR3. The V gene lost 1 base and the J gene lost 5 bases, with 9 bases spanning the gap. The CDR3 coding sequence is TGTGCCTGGAGTGGCAGGGCACATAATTCACCCCTCCACTTT. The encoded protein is CAWSGRAHNSPLHF. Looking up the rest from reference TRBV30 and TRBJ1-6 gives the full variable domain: SQTIHQWPATLVQPVGSPLSLECTVEGTSNPNLYWYRQAAGRGLQLLFYSVGIGQISSEVPQNLSASRPQDRQFILSSKKLLLSDSGFYLCAWSGRAHNSPLHFGNGTRLTVT.

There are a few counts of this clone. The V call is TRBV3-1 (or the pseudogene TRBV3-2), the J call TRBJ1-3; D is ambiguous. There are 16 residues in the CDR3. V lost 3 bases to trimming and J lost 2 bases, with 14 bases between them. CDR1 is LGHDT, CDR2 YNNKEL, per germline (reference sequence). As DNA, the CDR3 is TGTGCCAGCAGCCACCCCCCGGGATCGACTGGAAACACCATATATTTT. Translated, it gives CASSHPPGSTGNTIYF.

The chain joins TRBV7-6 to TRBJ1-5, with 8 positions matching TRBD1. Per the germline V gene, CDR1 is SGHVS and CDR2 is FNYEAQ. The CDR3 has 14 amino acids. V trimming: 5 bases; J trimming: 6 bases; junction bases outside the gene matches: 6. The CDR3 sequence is CASSRNRGSQPQHF. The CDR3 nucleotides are TGTGCCAGCAGCCGAAACAGGGGGAGTCAGCCCCAGCATTTT.

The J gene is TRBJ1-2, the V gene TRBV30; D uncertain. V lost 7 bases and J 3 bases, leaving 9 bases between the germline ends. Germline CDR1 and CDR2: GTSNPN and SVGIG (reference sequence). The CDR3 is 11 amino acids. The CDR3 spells CASATDYGYTF. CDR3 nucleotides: TGTGCCTCCGCTACTGACTATGGCTACACCTTC.

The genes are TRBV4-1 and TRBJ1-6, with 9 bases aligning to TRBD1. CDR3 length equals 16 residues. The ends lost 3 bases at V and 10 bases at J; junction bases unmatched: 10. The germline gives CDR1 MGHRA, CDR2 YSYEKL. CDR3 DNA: TGCGCCAGCAGCCAGGGCTTTGGGACAGGGCACTCACCCCTCCACTTT. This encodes CASSQGFGTGHSPLHF.

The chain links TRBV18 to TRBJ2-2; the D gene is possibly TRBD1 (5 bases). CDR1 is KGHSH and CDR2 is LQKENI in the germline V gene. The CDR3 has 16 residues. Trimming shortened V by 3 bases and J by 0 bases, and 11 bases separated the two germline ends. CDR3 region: CASSPKQAANTGELFF. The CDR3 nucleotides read TGTGCCAGCTCACCTAAACAGGCCGCGAACACCGGGGAGCTGTTTTTT.

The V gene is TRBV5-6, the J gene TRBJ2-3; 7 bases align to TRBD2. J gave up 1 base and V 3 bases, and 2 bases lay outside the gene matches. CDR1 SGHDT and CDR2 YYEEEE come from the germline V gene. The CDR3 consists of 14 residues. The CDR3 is CASSSSGGTDTQYF. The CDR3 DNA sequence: TGTGCCAGCAGCTCGAGCGGGGGCACAGATACGCAGTATTTT.

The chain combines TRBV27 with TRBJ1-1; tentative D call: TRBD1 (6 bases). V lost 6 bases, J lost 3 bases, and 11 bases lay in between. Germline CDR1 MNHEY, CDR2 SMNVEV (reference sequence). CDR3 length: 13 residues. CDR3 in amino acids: CASRTGSYTEAFF. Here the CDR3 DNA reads TGTGCCAGCAGAACAGGGTCCTACACTGAAGCTTTCTTT.

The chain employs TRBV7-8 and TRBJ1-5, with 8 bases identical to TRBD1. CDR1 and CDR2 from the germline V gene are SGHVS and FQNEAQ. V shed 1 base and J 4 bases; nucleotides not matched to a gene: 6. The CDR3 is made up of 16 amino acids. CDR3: CASSLGGDRRNQPQHF. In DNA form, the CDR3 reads TGTGCCAGCAGCTTAGGGGGGGACAGGAGAAATCAGCCCCAGCATTTT.

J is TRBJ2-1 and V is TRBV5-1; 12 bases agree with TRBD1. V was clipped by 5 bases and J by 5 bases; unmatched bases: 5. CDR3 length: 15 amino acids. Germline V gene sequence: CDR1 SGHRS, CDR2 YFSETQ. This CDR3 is CASRPGQGANNEQFF. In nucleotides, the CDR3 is TGCGCCAGCAGACCGGGACAGGGGGCGAACAATGAGCAGTTCTTC.

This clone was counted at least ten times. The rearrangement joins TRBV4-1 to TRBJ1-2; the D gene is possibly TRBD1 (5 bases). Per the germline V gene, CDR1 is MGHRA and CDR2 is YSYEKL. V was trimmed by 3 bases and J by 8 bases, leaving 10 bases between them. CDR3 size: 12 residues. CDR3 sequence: CASSHVRGGYTF. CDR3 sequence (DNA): TGCGCCAGCAGCCACGTAAGGGGAGGCTACACCTTC.

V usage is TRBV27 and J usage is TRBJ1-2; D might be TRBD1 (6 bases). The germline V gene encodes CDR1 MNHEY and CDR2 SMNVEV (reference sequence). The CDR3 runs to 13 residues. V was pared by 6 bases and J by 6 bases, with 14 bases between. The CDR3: CASRPTGRDGYTF. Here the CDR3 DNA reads TGTGCCAGCAGGCCGACAGGCCGGGATGGCTACACCTTC.

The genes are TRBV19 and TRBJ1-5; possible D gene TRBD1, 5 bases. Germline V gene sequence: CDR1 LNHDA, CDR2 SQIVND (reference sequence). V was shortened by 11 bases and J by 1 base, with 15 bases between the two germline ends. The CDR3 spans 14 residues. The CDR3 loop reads CAGGGRESNQPQHF. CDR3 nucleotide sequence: TGTGCCGGGGGAGGAAGGGAAAGCAATCAGCCCCAGCATTTT.

CDR3: CATSSSGANVLTF. The CDR3 coding sequence is TGTGCCACAAGTAGCTCTGGGGCCAACGTCCTGACTTTC. The gene calls are TRBV7-9 and TRBJ2-6; no reliable D call. Trimming pared 10 bases from V and 0 bases from J, leaving 7 bases between. Germline V gives CDR1 SEHNR, CDR2 FQNEAQ (reference sequence). There are 13 residues in the CDR3.

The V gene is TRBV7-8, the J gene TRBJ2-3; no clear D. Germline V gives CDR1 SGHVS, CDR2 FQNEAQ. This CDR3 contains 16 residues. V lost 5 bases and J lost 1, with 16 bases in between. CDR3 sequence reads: CASSPVPGFGTDTQYF. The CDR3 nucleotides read TGTGCCAGCAGCCCAGTACCAGGCTTTGGCACAGATACGCAGTATTTT. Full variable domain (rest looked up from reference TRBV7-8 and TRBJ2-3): GAGVSQSPRYKVAKRGQDVALRCDPISGHVSLFWYQQALGQGPEFLTYFQNEAQLDKSGLPSDRFFAERPEGSVSTLKIQRTQQEDSAVYLCASSPVPGFGTDTQYFGPGTRLTVL.

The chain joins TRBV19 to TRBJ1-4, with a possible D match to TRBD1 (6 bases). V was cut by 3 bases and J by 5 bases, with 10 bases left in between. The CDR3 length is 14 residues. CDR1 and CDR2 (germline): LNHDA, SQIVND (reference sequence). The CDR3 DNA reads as TGTGCCAGTAGTATCTACAGGGAGAATGAAAAACTGTTTTTT. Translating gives CASSIYRENEKLFF.

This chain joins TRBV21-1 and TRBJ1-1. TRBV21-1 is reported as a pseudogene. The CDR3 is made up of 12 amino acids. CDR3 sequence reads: CASPHRNTEAFF. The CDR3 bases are TGTGCCAGTCCCCATAGGAACACTGAAGCTTTCTTT.

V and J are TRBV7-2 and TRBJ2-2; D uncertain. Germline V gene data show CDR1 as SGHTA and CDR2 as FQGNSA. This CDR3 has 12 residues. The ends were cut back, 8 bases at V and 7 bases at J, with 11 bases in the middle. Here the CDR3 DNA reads TGTGCCAGCCGCCTTCTAGTCGGGGAGCTGTTTTTT. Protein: CASRLLVGELFF.

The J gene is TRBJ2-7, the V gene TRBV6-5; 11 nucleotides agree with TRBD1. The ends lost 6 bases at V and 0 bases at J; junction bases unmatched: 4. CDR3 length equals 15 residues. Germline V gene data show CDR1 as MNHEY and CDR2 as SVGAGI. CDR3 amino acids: CASSWGQGGSYEQYV. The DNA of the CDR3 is TGTGCCAGCAGCTGGGGACAGGGGGGCTCCTACGAGCAGTACGTC.

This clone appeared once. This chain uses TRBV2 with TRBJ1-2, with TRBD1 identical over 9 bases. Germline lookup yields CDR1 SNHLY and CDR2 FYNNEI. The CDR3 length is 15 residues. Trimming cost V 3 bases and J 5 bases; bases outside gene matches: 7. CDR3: CASSESGDRGYGYTF. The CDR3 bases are TGTGCCAGCAGTGAGTCAGGTGACAGGGGGTATGGCTACACCTTC.

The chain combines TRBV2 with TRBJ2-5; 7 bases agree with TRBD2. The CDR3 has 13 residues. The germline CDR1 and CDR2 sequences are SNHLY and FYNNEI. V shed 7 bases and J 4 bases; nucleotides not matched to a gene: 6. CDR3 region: CASNRLAVETQYF. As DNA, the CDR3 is TGTGCCAGCAATAGGCTAGCGGTAGAGACCCAGTACTTC. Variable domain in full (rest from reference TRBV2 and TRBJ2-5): EPEVTQTPSHQVTQMGQEVILRCVPISNHLYFYWYRQILGQKVEFLVSFYNNEISEKSEIFDDQFSVERPDGSNFTLKIRSTKLEDSAMYFCASNRLAVETQYFGPGTRLLVL.

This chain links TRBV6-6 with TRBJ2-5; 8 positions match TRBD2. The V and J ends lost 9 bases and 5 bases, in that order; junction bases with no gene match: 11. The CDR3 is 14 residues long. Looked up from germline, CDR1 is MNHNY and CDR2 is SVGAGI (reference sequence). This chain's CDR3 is CASSGAYQGETQYF. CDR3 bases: TGTGCCAGTAGCGGGGCATACCAAGGGGAGACCCAGTACTTC.

This CDR3 reads CAWSLGLRAFF. In DNA form, the CDR3 reads TGTGCCTGGAGCCTCGGACTTCGGGCTTTCTTT. The rearrangement links TRBV30 to TRBJ1-1; D ambiguous. This CDR3 has 11 amino acids. Germline V gene lookup returns CDR1 GTSNPN and CDR2 SVGIG (reference sequence). Trimming pared 3 bases from V and 11 bases from J, leaving 13 bases between.

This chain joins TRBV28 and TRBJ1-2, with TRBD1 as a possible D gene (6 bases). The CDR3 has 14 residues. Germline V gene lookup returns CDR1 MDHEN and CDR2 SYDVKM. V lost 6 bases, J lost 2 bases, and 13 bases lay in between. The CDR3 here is CASSSLTGNYGYTF. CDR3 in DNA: TGTGCCAGCAGCTCCCTTACAGGGAACTATGGCTACACCTTC.